These 29 T cell receptor beta chains were all obtained from the same sample, sequenced in a study of blood T cell repertoires in COVID-19. Generated by immunoSEQ multiplex PCR, the TCRdb table keeps only in-frame clones and is missing some. The sample carries 150,000 to 200,000 clones, around 67% recorded once. The sample consisted of peripheral blood. These receptors originate from an elderly woman with acute or convalescent COVID-19.

V and J are TRBV7-2 and TRBJ2-3; the match to TRBD2 covers 7 bases. The germline gives CDR1 SGHTA, CDR2 FQGNSA. The CDR3 is 17 residues long. V lost 2 bases, J lost 1 base, and 9 bases stayed unmatched. The chain's CDR3 is CASSLTPRGGGTDTQYF. The CDR3 DNA follows: TGTGCCAGCAGCTTAACTCCGCGGGGAGGGGGCACAGATACGCAGTATTTT.

The J gene is TRBJ1-1, the V gene TRBV18; 7 bases are shared with TRBD1. After removal of 1 base from V and 10 bases from J, the junction contained 6 bases not matched to a gene. Germline V CDR1 and CDR2: KGHSH, LQKENI. The CDR3 has 13 residues. CDR3 in DNA: TGTGCCAGCTCACCACAGGGGGCGAGGGTAGCTTTCTTT. Its protein is CASSPQGARVAFF.

The chain employs TRBV9 and TRBJ2-7, with a tentative D call TRBD2 (6 bases). The ends were cut back, 0 bases at V and 3 bases at J, with 10 bases in the middle. Germline-derived CDR1 and CDR2 are SGDLS and YYNGEE. This CDR3 is 14 amino acids long. For the CDR3, the DNA is TGTGCCAGCAGCGTAGGCGGGACCGACTACGAGCAGTACTTC. Its protein is CASSVGGTDYEQYF.

The genes are TRBV9 and TRBJ2-5; 10 bases match TRBD2. Germline assignment: CDR1 SGDLS and CDR2 YYNGEE. The CDR3 spans 19 residues. Losses at the gene ends were 0 bases for V and 2 bases for J; bases not matched to a gene: 13. The CDR3 DNA reads TGTGCCAGCAGCGTAGCTGGGGCTAGCGGGAGTATGGGGCAAGAGACCCAGTACTTC. It is translated as CASSVAGASGSMGQETQYF. Looking up the rest from reference TRBV9 and TRBJ2-5 gives the full variable domain: DSGVTQTPKHLITATGQRVTLRCSPRSGDLSVYWYQQSLDQGLQFLIQYYNGEERAKGNILERFSAQQFPDLHSELNLSSLELGDSALYFCASSVAGASGSMGQETQYFGPGTRLLVL.

This clone was seen a handful of times. This chain joins TRBV6-5 and TRBJ1-1; tentative D call: TRBD1 (6 bases). The CDR3 runs 14 residues. Trimming shortened V by 6 bases and J by 4 bases, and 15 bases separated the two germline ends. In germline, CDR1 is MNHEY, CDR2 SVGAGI. CDR3 nucleotide sequence: TGTGCCAGCAGGATACAACAGGGTGGCACTGAAGCTTTCTTT. This gives the protein CASRIQQGGTEAFF.

By proportion, this clone is medium-sized. This rearrangement joins TRBV30 to TRBJ1-5; no definite D call. Trimming took off 3 bases at V and 1 base at J, with 4 bases between the two ends. Looked up from germline, CDR1 is GTSNPN and CDR2 is SVGIG (reference sequence). The CDR3 runs 12 residues. The CDR3 loop reads CAWSGSNQPQHF. The DNA for the CDR3 is TGTGCCTGGAGCGGGAGCAATCAGCCCCAGCATTTT.

The rearrangement joins TRBV5-1 to TRBJ1-2, with TRBD1 matching over 9 bases. With V trimmed by 6 bases and J by 7 bases, 13 bases remained unmatched. The CDR3 spans 15 residues. The germline V gene encodes CDR1 SGHRS and CDR2 YFSETQ. The DNA for the CDR3 is TGCGCCAGCACATTCACGGCACAGGGGGCAAGTGGCTACACCTTC. Protein: CASTFTAQGASGYTF.

This chain joins TRBV27 and TRBJ1-1; perhaps TRBD1 as D (6 bases). Germline assignment: CDR1 MNHEY and CDR2 SMNVEV (reference sequence). Trimming removed 6 bases from V and 8 bases from J, with 16 bases in between. This CDR3 has 13 amino acids. Here the CDR3 reads CASRPPDRHEAFF. CDR3 sequence (DNA): TGTGCCAGCAGACCGCCTGACAGGCACGAAGCTTTCTTT.

A few counts support this clone. J is TRBJ1-4 and V is TRBV27, with D possibly matching TRBD1 (6 bases). The germline gives CDR1 MNHEY, CDR2 SMNVEV (reference sequence). The germline V and J ends were trimmed by 4 bases and 7 bases, with 16 bases remaining between them. CDR3 length: 15 amino acids. The CDR3 region is CASSSTGWGREKLFF. CDR3 nucleotides: TGTGCCAGCAGTTCGACAGGCTGGGGGCGTGAAAAACTGTTTTTT.

The rearrangement links TRBV21-1 to TRBJ1-6; the DNA was not used to check the table's D call, TRBD1. TRBV21-1 is a pseudogene segment. There are 14 residues in the CDR3. The CDR3 here is CASRDRGYNSPLHF. The CDR3 coding sequence is TGTGCCAGCAGGGACAGGGGATATAATTCACCCCTCCACTTT.

The V call is TRBV11-2, the J call TRBJ2-1; D possibly corresponds to TRBD1 (5 bases). V shed 5 bases and J shed 8 bases, with 7 bases lying between them. The CDR3 contains 11 residues. From germline, CDR1 is SGHAT and CDR2 FQNNGV. CDR3 sequence reads: CASSQGYEQFF. Written as DNA, the CDR3 is TGTGCCAGCAGCCAGGGCTATGAGCAGTTCTTC.

This sequence joins TRBV30 and TRBJ2-1; D perhaps matches TRBD2 (6 bases). The CDR3 covers 14 residues. V lost 4 bases to trimming and J lost 2 bases, with 12 bases between them. CDR1 is GTSNPN and CDR2 is SVGIG in the germline V gene (reference sequence). CDR3 sequence (DNA): TGTGCCTGGATTGGGGGGATTACCTACAATGAGCAGTTCTTC. The encoded protein is CAWIGGITYNEQFF. Supplemented by reference TRBV30 and TRBJ2-1, the full variable domain reads SQTIHQWPATLVQPVGSPLSLECTVEGTSNPNLYWYRQAAGRGLQLLFYSVGIGQISSEVPQNLSASRPQDRQFILSSKKLLLSDSGFYLCAWIGGITYNEQFFGPGTRLTVL.

This clone was seen a few times. The chain links TRBV7-8 to TRBJ2-6; TRBD2 is a possible D gene (5 bases). V gave up 2 bases and J gave up 4 bases, with 15 bases separating them. Germline lookup yields CDR1 SGHVS and CDR2 FQNEAQ. The CDR3 spans 17 residues. The CDR3 loop reads CASSLYFRGTGANVLTF. In DNA, the CDR3 is TGTGCCAGCAGCTTATATTTTCGGGGTACCGGGGCCAACGTCCTGACTTTC.

As to this clone: The germline gene is not matched at one end of the junction; a read error may be the cause. The CDR3 sequence: CASSRGSLLGGPAF. In nucleotides, the CDR3 is TGTGCCAGCAGTCGGGGGAGCTTGTTGGGCGGACCCGCCTTC. The rearrangement links TRBV28 to TRBJ2-7; maybe TRBD2 (6 bases). Germline loops: CDR1 MDHEN, CDR2 SYDVKM. This CDR3 has 14 amino acids.

There are a few counts of this clone. The CDR3 spells CASSSLAGGLETQYF. The DNA of the CDR3 is TGTGCCAGCAGTTCCTTAGCGGGAGGGCTAGAGACCCAGTACTTC. This rearrangement joins TRBV28 to TRBJ2-5, with 11 nucleotides matching TRBD2. Germline CDR1 is MDHEN and CDR2 is SYDVKM. With V trimmed by 4 bases and J by 4 bases, 5 bases remained unmatched. CDR3 length: 15 residues. The whole variable domain, remainder taken from reference TRBV28 and TRBJ2-5, is DVKVTQSSRYLVKRTGEKVFLECVQDMDHENMFWYRQDPGLGLRLIYFSYDVKMKEKGDIPEGYSVSREKKERFSLILESASTNQTSMYLCASSSLAGGLETQYFGPGTRLLVL.

The chain joins TRBV2 to TRBJ2-1; possible D gene TRBD1, 8 bases. The V and J ends lost 10 bases and 5 bases respectively, with 21 bases between them. CDR3 size: 15 residues. Germline lookup yields CDR1 SNHLY and CDR2 FYNNEI. The DNA for the CDR3 is TGTGCCACCCCGAAAGGGGGGGACAGGAACAATGAGCAGTTCTTC. Protein sequence: CATPKGGDRNNEQFF.

This clone appeared a few times. This chain joins TRBV6-5 and TRBJ2-2, with a tentative D call TRBD2 (5 bases). Germline V gene data show CDR1 as MNHEY and CDR2 as SVGAGI. The length of the CDR3 is 15 residues. Trimming removed 10 bases at V and 4 bases at J, with 19 bases between. The CDR3 DNA is TGTGCCACGGGATTCGATGGGTTGAGCACCGGGGAGCTGTTTTTT. It codes for CATGFDGLSTGELFF.

This clone appeared once. V and J are TRBV5-5 and TRBJ1-5; TRBD1 might be the D (5 bases). The CDR3 consists of 16 residues. Per germline, CDR1 SGHKS and CDR2 YYEKEE (reference sequence). The germline V and J ends were trimmed by 1 base and 1 base, with 12 bases remaining between them. The CDR3 bases are TGTGCCAGCAGCTTGTTTCGCGGGGCGAGCAATCAGCCCCAGCATTTT. It codes for CASSLFRGASNQPQHF.

V and J are TRBV6-5 and TRBJ1-2, with 7 bases that match TRBD1. This CDR3 has 14 amino acids. V trimming: 6 bases; J trimming: 8 bases; junction bases outside the gene matches: 12. Germline V gives CDR1 MNHEY, CDR2 SVGAGI. The CDR3 protein is CASSLIGGEKGYTF. The CDR3 bases are TGTGCCAGCAGCCTGATAGGGGGCGAGAAAGGCTACACCTTC.

The chain links TRBV6-5 to TRBJ1-2, with 9 bases fitting TRBD1. The CDR3 covers 13 residues. Germline CDR1 MNHEY, CDR2 SVGAGI. Trimming removed 6 bases from V and 7 bases from J; junction bases left unmatched: 6. CDR3 nucleotides: TGTGCCAGCAGCCAGGGACAGGGAATTGGCTACACCTTC. This translates into CASSQGQGIGYTF.

This sequence joins TRBV19 and TRBJ2-1, with TRBD1 identical over 8 bases. There are 15 residues in the CDR3. V trimming: 1 base; J trimming: 7 bases; junction bases outside the gene matches: 6. Germline V gene lookup returns CDR1 LNHDA and CDR2 SQIVND (reference sequence). CDR3 sequence (DNA): TGTGCCAGTAGTATAGTCGAGACAGGGGTAAATGAGCAGTTCTTC. Residues: CASSIVETGVNEQFF.

The CDR3 loop reads CAISERQGGNQPQHF. The CDR3 DNA sequence: TGTGCCATCAGTGAGCGCCAGGGGGGCAATCAGCCCCAGCATTTT. The rearrangement uses TRBV10-3 and TRBJ1-5; the match to TRBD1 covers 7 bases. The ends lost 2 bases at V and 2 bases at J; junction bases unmatched: 3. CDR1 ENHRY and CDR2 SYGVKD come from the germline V gene. This CDR3 has 15 amino acids.

This CDR3 reads CASNRGPDTEAFF. The CDR3 nucleotides are TGTGCCAGTAACAGGGGACCGGACACTGAAGCTTTCTTT. V and J are TRBV19 and TRBJ1-1; 7 bases line up with TRBD1. The length of the CDR3 is 13 residues. V lost 7 bases to trimming and J lost 3 bases; unmatched junction nucleotides: 5. Germline CDR1 reads LNHDA; CDR2 reads SQIVND (reference sequence).

This clone was counted between two and nine times. The genes are TRBV2 and TRBJ1-1; TRBD1 agrees at 7 bases. Germline V gives CDR1 SNHLY, CDR2 FYNNEI. The trim removed 4 bases at V and 1 base at J, leaving 6 bases unmatched. This CDR3 is 15 amino acids long. In nucleotides, the CDR3 is TGTGCCAGCAGTGGAGGAGGGGGCCGGAACACTGAAGCTTTCTTT. Amino acids: CASSGGGGRNTEAFF.

The chain joins TRBV28 to TRBJ2-7; a possible D gene is TRBD1 (6 bases). The CDR3 length is 17 residues. Germline values: CDR1 MDHEN, CDR2 SYDVKM. Trimming pared 3 bases from V and 4 bases from J, leaving 22 bases between. CDR3: CASSFSGTSQRGYEQYF. CDR3 nucleotides: TGTGCCAGCAGTTTCAGTGGAACCTCCCAGAGGGGGTACGAGCAGTACTTC.

The chain couples TRBV7-8 to TRBJ1-1, with 7 bases fitting TRBD1. This CDR3 has 13 amino acids. Germline V gives CDR1 SGHVS, CDR2 FQNEAQ. J lost 8 bases, V lost 3 bases, and 6 bases had no gene match. The CDR3 nucleotides read TGTGCCAGCAGCTTGGGGACAGTCAGGGAAGCTTTCTTT. Encoded protein: CASSLGTVREAFF.

The chain couples TRBV28 to TRBJ1-4; a possible D gene is TRBD1 (6 bases). Deletions cut 4 bases from V and 1 base from J, with 10 bases between. The germline CDR1 and CDR2 sequences are MDHEN and SYDVKM. The CDR3 is made up of 15 amino acids. The chain's CDR3 is CASSSGQRTNEKLFF. DNA of the CDR3: TGTGCCAGCAGTTCCGGACAGCGAACTAATGAAAAACTGTTTTTT. The complete variable domain, with remaining parts taken from reference TRBV28 and TRBJ1-4, reads DVKVTQSSRYLVKRTGEKVFLECVQDMDHENMFWYRQDPGLGLRLIYFSYDVKMKEKGDIPEGYSVSREKKERFSLILESASTNQTSMYLCASSSGQRTNEKLFFGSGTQLSVL.

This chain connects TRBV6-5 to TRBJ2-7; 9 nucleotides match TRBD1. The trim removed 7 bases at V and 5 bases at J, leaving 9 bases unmatched. The germline gives CDR1 MNHEY, CDR2 SVGAGI. The CDR3 totals 14 residues. The CDR3 sequence is CASKPGQGMDEQYF. As DNA, the CDR3 is TGTGCCAGCAAGCCGGGACAGGGTATGGACGAGCAGTACTTC.

This rearrangement joins TRBV4-1 to TRBJ2-2, with TRBD1 as a possible D gene (5 bases). V was clipped by 3 bases and J by 4 bases, with 18 bases between them. CDR1 is MGHRA and CDR2 is YSYEKL in the germline V gene. CDR3 size: 17 residues. CDR3 nucleotides: TGCGCCAGCAGCCAGAGACACAGGAGCCCTCCCACCGGGGAGCTGTTTTTT. Protein: CASSQRHRSPPTGELFF.